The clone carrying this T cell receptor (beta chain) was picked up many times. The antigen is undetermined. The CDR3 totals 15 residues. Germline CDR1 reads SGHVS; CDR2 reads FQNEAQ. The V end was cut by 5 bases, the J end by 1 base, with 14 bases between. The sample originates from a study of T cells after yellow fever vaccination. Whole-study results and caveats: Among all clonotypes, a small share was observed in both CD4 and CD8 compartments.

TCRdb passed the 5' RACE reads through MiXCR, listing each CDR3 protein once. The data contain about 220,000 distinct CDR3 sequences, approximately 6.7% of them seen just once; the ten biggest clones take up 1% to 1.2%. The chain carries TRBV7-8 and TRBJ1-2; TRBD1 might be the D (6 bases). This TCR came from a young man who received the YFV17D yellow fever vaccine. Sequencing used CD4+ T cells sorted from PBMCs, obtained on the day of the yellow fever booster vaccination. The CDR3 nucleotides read TGTGCCAGCAGCCCCAGGCGGACAGTTAACTATGGCTACACCTTC. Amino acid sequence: CASSPRRTVNYGYTF.